This T cell receptor beta chain was sequenced for a study of cytomegalovirus exposure and HLA in healthy donors. V was cut by 3 bases and J by 3 bases, with 9 bases left in between. The CDR3 is 13 residues long. Germline V gene sequence: CDR1 GTSNPN, CDR2 SVGIG (reference sequence). In the PCR, 60 Vbeta and 13 Jbeta primers were used. Only in-frame clones appear in the TCRdb table, and some are missing; sequencing was by immunoSEQ multiplex PCR. Among about 150,000 clones listed, 70% to 80% were seen once. The receptor was derived from a man aged 25-45 years in good health and CMV-seropositive. Input material: PBMCs. The chain joins TRBV30 to TRBJ1-3, with unresolved D. CDR3 in amino acids: CAWSGVLGNTIYF. CDR3 nucleotide sequence: TGTGCCTGGAGCGGGGTCCTTGGAAACACCATATATTTT.